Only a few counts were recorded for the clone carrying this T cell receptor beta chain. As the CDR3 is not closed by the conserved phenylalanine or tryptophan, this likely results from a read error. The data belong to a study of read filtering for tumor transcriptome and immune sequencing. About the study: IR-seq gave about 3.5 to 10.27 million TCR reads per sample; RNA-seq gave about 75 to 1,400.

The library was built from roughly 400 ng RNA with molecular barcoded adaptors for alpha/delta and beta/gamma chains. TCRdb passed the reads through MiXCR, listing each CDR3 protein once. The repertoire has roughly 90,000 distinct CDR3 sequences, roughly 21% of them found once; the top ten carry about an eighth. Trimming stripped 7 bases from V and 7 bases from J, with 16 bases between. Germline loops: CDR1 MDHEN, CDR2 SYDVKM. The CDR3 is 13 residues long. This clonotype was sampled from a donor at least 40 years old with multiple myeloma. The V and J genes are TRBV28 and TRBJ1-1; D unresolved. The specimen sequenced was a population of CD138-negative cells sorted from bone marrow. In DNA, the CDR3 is TGTGCCAGCACCTTAGGAGTCCCGGGTGAAGCTTTCTCT. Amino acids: CASTLGVPGEAFS.